The 2 T cell receptor beta chains below come from one sample, sequenced in a study of blood T cells in healthy people across ages. With a J-beta primer mix and a sample-barcoded 5' primer, a second PCR ran roughly 6 to 11 cycles. TCRdb reanalysed the 5' RACE reads using MiXCR and keeps one entry per CDR3 protein. Seen here are 2 million or so distinct CDR3 sequences, roughly 50% observed once, and the top ten hold less than 2.5%. The sequenced sample was blood. The receptor source for this set is a middle-aged woman in good health.

The V call is TRBV14, the J call TRBJ1-6; tentatively, D is TRBD1 (5 bases). CDR3 length: 15 amino acids. The germline gives CDR1 SGHDN, CDR2 FVKESK. The V end was cut by 0 bases, the J end by 6 bases, with 9 bases between. CDR3 region: CASSQEQGPNSPLHF. The CDR3 DNA reads as TGTGCCAGCAGCCAAGAGCAGGGACCTAATTCACCCCTCCACTTT.

The table lists this clonotype with a few counts. The gene calls are TRBV15 and TRBJ2-4; D unresolved. The CDR3 is 14 amino acids. Trimming pared 1 base from V and 6 bases from J, leaving 10 bases between. Germline lookup yields CDR1 LNHNV and CDR2 YYDKDF (reference sequence). Here the CDR3 reads CATSRAGSPNIQYF. The CDR3 DNA reads TGTGCCACCAGCAGAGCGGGTTCTCCAAACATTCAGTACTTC.